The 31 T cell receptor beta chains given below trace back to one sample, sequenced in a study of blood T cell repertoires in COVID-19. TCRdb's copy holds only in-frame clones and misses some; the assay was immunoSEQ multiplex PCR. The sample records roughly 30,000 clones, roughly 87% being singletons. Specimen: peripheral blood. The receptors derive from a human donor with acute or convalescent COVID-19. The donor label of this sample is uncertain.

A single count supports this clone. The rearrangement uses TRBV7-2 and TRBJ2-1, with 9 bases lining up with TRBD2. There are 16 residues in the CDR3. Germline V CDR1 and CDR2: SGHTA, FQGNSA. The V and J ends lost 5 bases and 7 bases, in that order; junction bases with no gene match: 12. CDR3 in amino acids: CASSPKTSGLPNEQFF. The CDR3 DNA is TGTGCCAGCAGCCCGAAAACTAGCGGGCTGCCAAATGAGCAGTTCTTC.

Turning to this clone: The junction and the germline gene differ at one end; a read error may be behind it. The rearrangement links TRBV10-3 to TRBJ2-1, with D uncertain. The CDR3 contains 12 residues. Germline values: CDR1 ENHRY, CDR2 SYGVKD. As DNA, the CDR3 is TGTGCCATCAGCGAGTCAGCGAATGAGCAGTTCTTC. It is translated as CAISESANEQFF.

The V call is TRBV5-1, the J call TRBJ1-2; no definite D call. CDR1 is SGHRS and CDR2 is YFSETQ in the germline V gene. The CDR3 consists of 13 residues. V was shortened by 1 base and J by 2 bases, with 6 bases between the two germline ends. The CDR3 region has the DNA TGCGCCAGCAGCTTGACAGAGAACTATGGCTACACCTTC. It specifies CASSLTENYGYTF.

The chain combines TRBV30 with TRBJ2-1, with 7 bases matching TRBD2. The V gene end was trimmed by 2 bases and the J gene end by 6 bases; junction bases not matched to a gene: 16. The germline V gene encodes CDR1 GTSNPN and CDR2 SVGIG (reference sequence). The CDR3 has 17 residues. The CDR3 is CAWSSLAAGGRGNEQFF. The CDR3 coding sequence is TGTGCCTGGAGTTCCCTAGCGGCCGGGGGTAGGGGCAATGAGCAGTTCTTC.

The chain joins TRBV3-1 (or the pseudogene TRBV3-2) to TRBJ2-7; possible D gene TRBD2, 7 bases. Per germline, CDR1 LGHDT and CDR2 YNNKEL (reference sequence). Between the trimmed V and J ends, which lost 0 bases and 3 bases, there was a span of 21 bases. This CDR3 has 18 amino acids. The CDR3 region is CASSQDVLSGTRHYEQYF. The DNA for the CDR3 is TGTGCCAGCAGCCAAGATGTTCTAAGCGGGACACGCCACTACGAGCAGTACTTC.

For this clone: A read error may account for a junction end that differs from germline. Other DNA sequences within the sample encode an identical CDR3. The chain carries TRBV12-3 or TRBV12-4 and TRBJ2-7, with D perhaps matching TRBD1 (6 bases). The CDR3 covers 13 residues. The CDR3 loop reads CASSFVQGGEQYF. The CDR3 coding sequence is TGTGCCAGCAGTTTCGTACAGGGTGGCGAGCAATACTTC.

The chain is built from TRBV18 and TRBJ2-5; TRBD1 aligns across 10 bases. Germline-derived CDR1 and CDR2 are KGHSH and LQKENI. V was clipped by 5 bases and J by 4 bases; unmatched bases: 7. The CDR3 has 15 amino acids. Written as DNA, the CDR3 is TGTGCCAGCTCATACGACAGGGGGCAGGGAGAGACCCAGTACTTC. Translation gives CASSYDRGQGETQYF.

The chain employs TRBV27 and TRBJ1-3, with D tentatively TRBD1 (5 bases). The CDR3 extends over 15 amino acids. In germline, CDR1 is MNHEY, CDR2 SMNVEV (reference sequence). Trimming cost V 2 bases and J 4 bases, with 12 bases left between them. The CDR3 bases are TGTGCCAGCAGTTTACAGGGTACTCTAGGAAACACCATATATTTT. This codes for CASSLQGTLGNTIYF.

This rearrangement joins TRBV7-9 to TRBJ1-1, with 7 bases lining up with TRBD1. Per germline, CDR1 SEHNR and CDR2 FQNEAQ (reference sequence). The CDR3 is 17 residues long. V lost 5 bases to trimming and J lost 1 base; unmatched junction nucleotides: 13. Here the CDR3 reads CASSRYTGEGENTEAFF. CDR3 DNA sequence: TGTGCCAGCAGCCGGTATACAGGGGAAGGTGAGAACACTGAAGCTTTCTTT.

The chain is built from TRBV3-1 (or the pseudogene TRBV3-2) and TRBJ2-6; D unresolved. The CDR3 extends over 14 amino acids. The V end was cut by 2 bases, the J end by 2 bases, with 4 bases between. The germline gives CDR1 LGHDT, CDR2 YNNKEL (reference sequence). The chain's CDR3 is CASSQQTGANVLTF. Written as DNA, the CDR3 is TGTGCCAGCAGCCAACAAACTGGGGCCAACGTCCTGACTTTC.

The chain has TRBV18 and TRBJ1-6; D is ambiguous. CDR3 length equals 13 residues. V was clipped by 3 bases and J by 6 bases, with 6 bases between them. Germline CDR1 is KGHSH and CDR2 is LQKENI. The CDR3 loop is CASSPAANSPLHF. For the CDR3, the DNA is TGTGCCAGCTCACCGGCCGCTAATTCACCCCTCCACTTT.

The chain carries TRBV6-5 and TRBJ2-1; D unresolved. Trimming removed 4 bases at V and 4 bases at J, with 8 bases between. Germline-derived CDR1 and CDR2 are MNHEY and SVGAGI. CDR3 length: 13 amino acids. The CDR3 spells CASSSSTYNEQFF. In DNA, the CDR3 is TGTGCCAGCAGTTCCTCAACTTACAATGAGCAGTTCTTC.

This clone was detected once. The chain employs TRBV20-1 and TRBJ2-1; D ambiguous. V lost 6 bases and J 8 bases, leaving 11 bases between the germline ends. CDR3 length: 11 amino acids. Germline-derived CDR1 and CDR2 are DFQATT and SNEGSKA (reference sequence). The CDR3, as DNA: TGCAGTGCGAGGCTGATAGATGAGCAGTTCTTC. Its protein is CSARLIDEQFF.

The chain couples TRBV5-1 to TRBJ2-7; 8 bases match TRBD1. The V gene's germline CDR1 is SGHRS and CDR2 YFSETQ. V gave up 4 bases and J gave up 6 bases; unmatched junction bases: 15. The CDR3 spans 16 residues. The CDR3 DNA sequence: TGCGCCAGCAGCCCATCCACCGGGACAGGTTTGTCCGAGCAGTACTTC. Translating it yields CASSPSTGTGLSEQYF.

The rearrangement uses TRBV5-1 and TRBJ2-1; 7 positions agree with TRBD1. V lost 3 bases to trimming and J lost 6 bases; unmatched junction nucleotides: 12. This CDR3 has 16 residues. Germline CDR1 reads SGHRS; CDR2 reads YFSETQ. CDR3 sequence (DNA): TGCGCCAGCAGCTCGCAGACAGGGCCATATTCCAATGAGCAGTTCTTC. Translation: CASSSQTGPYSNEQFF.

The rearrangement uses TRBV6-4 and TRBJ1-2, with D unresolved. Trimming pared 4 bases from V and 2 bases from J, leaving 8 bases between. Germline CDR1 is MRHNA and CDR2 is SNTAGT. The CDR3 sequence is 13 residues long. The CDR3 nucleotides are TGTGCCAGCAGTGTAGAACTGAACTATGGCTACACCTTC. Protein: CASSVELNYGYTF.

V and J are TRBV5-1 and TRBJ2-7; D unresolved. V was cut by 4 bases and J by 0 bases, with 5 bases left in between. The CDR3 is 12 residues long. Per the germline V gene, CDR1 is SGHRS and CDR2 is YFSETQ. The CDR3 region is CASSPSSYEQYF. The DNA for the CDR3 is TGCGCCAGCAGCCCCAGCTCCTACGAGCAGTACTTC. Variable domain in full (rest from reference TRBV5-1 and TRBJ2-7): KAGVTQTPRYLIKTRGQQVTLSCSPISGHRSVSWYQQTPGQGLQFLFEYFSETQRNKGNFPGRFSGRQFSNSRSEMNVSTLELGDSALYLCASSPSSYEQYFGPGTRLTVT.

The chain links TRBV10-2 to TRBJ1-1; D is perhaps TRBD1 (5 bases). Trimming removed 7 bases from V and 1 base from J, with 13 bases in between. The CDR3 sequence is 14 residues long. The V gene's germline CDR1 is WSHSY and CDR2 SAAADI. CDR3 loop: CASMDTRRNTEAFF. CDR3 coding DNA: TGCGCCAGCATGGACACCAGAAGGAACACTGAAGCTTTCTTT.

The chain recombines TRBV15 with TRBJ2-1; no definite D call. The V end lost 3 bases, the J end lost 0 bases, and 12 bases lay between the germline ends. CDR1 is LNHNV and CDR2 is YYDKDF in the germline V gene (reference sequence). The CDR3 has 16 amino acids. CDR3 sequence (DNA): TGTGCCACCAGCAGGGAAGCGCCTAGCTCCTACAATGAGCAGTTCTTC. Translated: CATSREAPSSYNEQFF.

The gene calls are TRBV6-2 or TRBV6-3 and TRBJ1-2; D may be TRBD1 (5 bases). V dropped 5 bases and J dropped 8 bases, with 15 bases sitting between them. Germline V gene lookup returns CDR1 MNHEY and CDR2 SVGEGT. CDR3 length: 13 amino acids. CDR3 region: CASSGAGQRGYTF. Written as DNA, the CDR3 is TGTGCCAGCAGTGGGGCCGGGCAAAGGGGCTACACCTTC.

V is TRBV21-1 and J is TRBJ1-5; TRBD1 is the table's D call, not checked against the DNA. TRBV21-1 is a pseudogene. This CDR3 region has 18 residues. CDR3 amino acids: CASSWDRTIHGSNQPQHF. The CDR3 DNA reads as TGTGCCAGCAGCTGGGACAGAACAATCCATGGGAGCAATCAGCCCCAGCATTTT.

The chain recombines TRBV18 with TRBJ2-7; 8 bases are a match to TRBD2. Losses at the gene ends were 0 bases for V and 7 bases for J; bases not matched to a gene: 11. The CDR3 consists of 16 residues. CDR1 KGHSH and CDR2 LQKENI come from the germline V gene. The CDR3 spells CASSPPASGHLREQYF. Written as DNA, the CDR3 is TGTGCCAGCTCACCACCGGCTAGCGGGCATTTACGAGAGCAGTACTTC.

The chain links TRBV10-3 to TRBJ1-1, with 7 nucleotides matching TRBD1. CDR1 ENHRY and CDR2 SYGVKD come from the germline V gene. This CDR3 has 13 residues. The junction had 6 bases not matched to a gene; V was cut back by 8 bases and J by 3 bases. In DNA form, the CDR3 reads TGTGCCATCCGCCCCAGGGGGGACACTGAAGCTTTCTTT. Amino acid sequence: CAIRPRGDTEAFF.

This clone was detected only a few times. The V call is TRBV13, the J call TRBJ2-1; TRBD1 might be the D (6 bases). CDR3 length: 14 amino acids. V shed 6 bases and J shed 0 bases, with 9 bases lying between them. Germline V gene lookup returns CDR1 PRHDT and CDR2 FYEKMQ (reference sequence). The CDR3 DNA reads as TGTGCCAGCAGACAGGGAAGCTCCTACAATGAGCAGTTCTTC. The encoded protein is CASRQGSSYNEQFF.

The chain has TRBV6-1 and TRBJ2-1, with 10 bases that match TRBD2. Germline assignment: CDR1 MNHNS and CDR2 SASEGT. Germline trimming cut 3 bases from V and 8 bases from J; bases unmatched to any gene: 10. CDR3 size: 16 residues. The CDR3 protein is CASSEVGLAGVDEQFF. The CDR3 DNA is TGTGCCAGCAGTGAGGTGGGTCTAGCGGGAGTGGATGAGCAGTTCTTC.

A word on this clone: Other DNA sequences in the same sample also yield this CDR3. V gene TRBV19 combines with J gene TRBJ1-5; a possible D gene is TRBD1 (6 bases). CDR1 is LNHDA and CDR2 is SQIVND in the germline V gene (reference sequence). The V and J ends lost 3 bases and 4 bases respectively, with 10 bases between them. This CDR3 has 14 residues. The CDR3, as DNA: TGTGCCAGTAGTATCCGGGACACAAATCAGCCCCAGCATTTT. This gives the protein CASSIRDTNQPQHF. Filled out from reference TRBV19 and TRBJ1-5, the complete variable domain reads DGGITQSPKYLFRKEGQNVTLSCEQNLNHDAMYWYRQDPGQGLRLIYYSQIVNDFQKGDIAEGYSVSREKKESFPLTVTSAQKNPTAFYLCASSIRDTNQPQHFGDGTRLSIL.

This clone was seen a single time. DNA for the CDR3: TGTGCCAGCACCCCCCTCAGTGAAAACATTCAGTACTTC. Translation: CASTPLSENIQYF. The chain links TRBV6-2 or TRBV6-3 to TRBJ2-4; D gene unclear. The CDR3 runs 13 residues. The V gene lost 7 bases and the J gene lost 5 bases, with 12 bases spanning the gap. Germline V gene sequence: CDR1 MNHEY, CDR2 SVGEGT.

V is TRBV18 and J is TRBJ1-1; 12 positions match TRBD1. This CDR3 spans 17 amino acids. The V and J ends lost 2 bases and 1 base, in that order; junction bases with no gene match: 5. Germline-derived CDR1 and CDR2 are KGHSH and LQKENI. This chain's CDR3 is CASSPMGQGAPNTEAFF. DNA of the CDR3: TGTGCCAGCTCACCAATGGGACAGGGGGCGCCGAACACTGAAGCTTTCTTT.

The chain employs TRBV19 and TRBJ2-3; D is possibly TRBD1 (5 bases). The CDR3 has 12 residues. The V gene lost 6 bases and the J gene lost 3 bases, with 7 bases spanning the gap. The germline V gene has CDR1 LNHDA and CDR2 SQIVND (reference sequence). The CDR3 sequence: CASSRQTDTQYF. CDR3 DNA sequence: TGTGCCAGTAGCAGACAGACAGATACGCAGTATTTT.

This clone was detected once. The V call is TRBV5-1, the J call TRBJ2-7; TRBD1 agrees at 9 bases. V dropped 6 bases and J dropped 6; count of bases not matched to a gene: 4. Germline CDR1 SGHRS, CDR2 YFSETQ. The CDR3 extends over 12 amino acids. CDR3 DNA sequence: TGCGCCAGCACGGGACAGGGCATCGAGCAGTACTTC. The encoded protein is CASTGQGIEQYF.

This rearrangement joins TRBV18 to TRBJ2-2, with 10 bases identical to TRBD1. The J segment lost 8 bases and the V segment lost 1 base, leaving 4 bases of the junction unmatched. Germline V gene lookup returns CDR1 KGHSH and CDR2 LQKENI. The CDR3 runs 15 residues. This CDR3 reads CASSPLTGGQGELFF. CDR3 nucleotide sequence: TGTGCCAGCTCACCACTGACAGGGGGCCAAGGGGAGCTGTTTTTT.